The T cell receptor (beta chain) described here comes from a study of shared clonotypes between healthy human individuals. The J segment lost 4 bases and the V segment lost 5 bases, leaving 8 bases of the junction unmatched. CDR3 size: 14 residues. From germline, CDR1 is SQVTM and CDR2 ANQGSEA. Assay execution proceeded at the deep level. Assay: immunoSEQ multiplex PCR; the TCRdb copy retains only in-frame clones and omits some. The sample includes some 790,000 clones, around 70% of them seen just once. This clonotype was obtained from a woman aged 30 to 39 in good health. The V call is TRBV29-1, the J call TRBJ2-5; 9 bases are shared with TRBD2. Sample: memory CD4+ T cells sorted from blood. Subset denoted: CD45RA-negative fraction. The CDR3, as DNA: TGCAGCGTTCTTGCGGCGGGAGGGCGAGAGACCCAGTACTTC. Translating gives CSVLAAGGRETQYF.